This T cell receptor beta chain derives from a study of blood T cell repertoires in COVID-19. Profiled with immunoSEQ multiplex PCR; TCRdb holds only in-frame clones, not every one. The sample yields over 60,000 clones, 82% seen once. This clone came up once. Source material: peripheral blood. The sequence was collected from a human donor in a cohort sampled during active COVID-19.

CDR3 amino acids: CASSRTPGTANSPLHF. The CDR3 DNA is TGTGCCAGCAGTCGTACCCCTGGGACAGCGAATTCACCCCTCCACTTT. The chain recombines TRBV27 with TRBJ1-6, with 7 bases fitting TRBD1. The CDR3 spans 16 residues. The trim removed 5 bases at V and 7 bases at J, leaving 11 bases unmatched. CDR1 MNHEY and CDR2 SMNVEV come from the germline V gene (reference sequence).